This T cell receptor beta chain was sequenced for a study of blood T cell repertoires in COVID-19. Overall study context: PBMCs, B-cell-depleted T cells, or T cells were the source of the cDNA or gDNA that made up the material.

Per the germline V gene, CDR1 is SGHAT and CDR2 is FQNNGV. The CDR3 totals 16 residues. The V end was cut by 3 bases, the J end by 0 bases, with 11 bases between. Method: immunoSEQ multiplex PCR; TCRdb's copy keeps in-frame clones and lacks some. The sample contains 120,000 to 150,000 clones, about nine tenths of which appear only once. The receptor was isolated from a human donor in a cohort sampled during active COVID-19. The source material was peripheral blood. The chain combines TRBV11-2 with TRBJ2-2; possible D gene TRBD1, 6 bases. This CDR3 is CASSFTGSSNTGELFF. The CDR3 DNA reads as TGTGCCAGCAGCTTCACAGGGAGTTCGAACACCGGGGAGCTGTTTTTT.